This T cell receptor beta chain stems from a study of blood T cell repertoires in COVID-19. Study information: Collection of acute and convalescent COVID-19 samples took place in the United States, Italy and Spain. PBMCs, B-cell-depleted T cells, or T cells were the source of the cDNA or gDNA that made up the material.

Only in-frame clones appear in the TCRdb table, and some are missing; sequencing was by immunoSEQ multiplex PCR. Among 60,000 to 80,000 clones listed, around 89% were seen once. The CDR3 spans 15 residues. V lost 4 bases, J lost 1 base, and 11 bases lay in between. Germline CDR1 is KGHDR and CDR2 is SFDVKD. Sequencing was carried out using peripheral blood. The chain recombines TRBV24-1 with TRBJ2-3, with unresolved D. This TCR came from a man in his fifties or sixties with acute or convalescent COVID-19. CDR3 residues: CATSDPSFGTDTQYF. The CDR3 nucleotides are TGTGCCACCAGTGACCCCAGTTTCGGCACAGATACGCAGTATTTT.